Described below is a single T cell receptor (beta chain) sequence and its context. Methods used by the authors: Nucleated cell number was recorded as an estimate derived from reference gene primer amplification. Some clones are missing from TCRdb's copy, which holds only in-frame ones; the method was immunoSEQ multiplex PCR. The DNA was the basis for D and trimming; V, J and clone size are from that table. Here the sample spans more than 150,000 clones, around four fifths being singletons. The CDR3 contains 16 residues. V lost 0 bases and J lost 4, with 14 bases in between. Looked up from germline, CDR1 is ENHRY and CDR2 is SYGVKD. Grouping used clinical history reported by participants in a survey and questionnaire. The sample is drawn from a study of blood T cell repertoires in COVID-19.

This rearrangement joins TRBV10-3 to TRBJ2-3; maybe TRBD2 (7 bases). Sequences were obtained from PBMCs or T cells enriched from blood (not recorded which). This receptor was obtained from a woman between 50 and 59 years old who had recovered from COVID-19. CDR3 coding DNA: TGTGCCATCAGTGAGTCGGGGGGGCAGAGAGCAGATACGCAGTATTTT. As protein: CAISESGGQRADTQYF.